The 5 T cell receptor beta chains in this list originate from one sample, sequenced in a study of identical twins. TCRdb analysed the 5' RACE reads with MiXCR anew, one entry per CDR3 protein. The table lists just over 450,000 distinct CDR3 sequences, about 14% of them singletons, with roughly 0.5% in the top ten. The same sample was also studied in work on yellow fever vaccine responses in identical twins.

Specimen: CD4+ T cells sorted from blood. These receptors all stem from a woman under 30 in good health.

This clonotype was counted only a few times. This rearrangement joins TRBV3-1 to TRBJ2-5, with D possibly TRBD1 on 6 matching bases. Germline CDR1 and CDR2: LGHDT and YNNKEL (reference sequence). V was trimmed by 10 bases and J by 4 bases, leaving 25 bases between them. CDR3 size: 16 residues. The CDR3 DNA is TGTGCCACCAAAGCCCCCAGCAGGGGATTTCCAGAGACCCAGTACTTC. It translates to CATKAPSRGFPETQYF.

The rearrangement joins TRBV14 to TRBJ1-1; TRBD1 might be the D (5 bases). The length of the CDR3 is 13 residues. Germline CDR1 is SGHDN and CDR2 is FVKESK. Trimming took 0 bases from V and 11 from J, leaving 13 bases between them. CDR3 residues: CASSQDGQGEAFF. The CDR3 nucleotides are TGTGCCAGCAGCCAAGATGGGCAGGGAGAGGCTTTCTTT.

Here the CDR3 reads CASRRRDGQVYEQYF. The CDR3 nucleotides are TGTGCCAGCAGAAGAAGAGACGGACAGGTTTACGAGCAGTACTTC. The J gene is TRBJ2-7, the V gene TRBV6-1; 7 positions match TRBD1. The CDR3 has 15 residues. After removal of 6 bases from V and 4 bases from J, the junction contained 12 bases not matched to a gene. From germline, CDR1 is MNHNS and CDR2 SASEGT.

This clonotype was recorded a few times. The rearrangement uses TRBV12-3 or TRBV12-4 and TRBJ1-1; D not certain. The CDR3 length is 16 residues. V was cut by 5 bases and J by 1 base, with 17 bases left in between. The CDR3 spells CASSPQAKGENTEAFF. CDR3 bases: TGTGCCAGCAGTCCGCAGGCCAAGGGAGAGAACACTGAAGCTTTCTTT.

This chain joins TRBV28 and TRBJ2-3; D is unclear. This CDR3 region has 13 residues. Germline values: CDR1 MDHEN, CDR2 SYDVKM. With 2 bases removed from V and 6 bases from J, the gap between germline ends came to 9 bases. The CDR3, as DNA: TGTGCCAGCAGTTTAGGTAGAGCCGATACGCAGTATTTT. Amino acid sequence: CASSLGRADTQYF.